These 28 T cell receptor beta chains were sequenced from one sample in a study of shared clonotypes between healthy human individuals. The naive CD8 fraction comprised CD45RO-negative cells positively selected for CCR7 and excluded terminally differentiated effector memory CD45RA+ cells. Only in-frame clones appear in the TCRdb table, and some are missing; sequencing was by immunoSEQ multiplex PCR. The sample records about 1.9 million clones, around 93% being singletons. The sample consisted of naive CD8+ T cells from PBMCs. These receptors were taken from a man younger than 35 in good health. Some clones in this sample may be carry-over from other donors' samples.

The genes are TRBV4-3 and TRBJ2-3; no clear D gene. This CDR3 spans 14 amino acids. Trimming shortened V by 1 base and J by 6 bases, and 11 bases separated the two germline ends. Germline V gene lookup returns CDR1 LGHNA and CDR2 YSLEER. CDR3 in amino acids: CASSQATRRDTQYF. The CDR3 DNA is TGCGCCAGCAGCCAAGCGACCCGTCGGGATACGCAGTATTTT.

The chain couples TRBV11-3 to TRBJ2-3, with D perhaps matching TRBD1 or TRBD2 (5 bases each). The CDR3 has 17 residues. V was shortened by 4 bases and J by 5 bases, with 22 bases between the two germline ends. The V gene's germline CDR1 is SGHNT and CDR2 YENEEA. The CDR3 bases are TGTGCCAGCAGCTCGTTCGGTGCAGGGACGGGGAGAGATACGCAGTATTTT. It is translated as CASSSFGAGTGRDTQYF.

The V call is TRBV6-6, the J call TRBJ1-1; D is unresolved. CDR1 and CDR2 (germline): MNHNY, SVGAGI (reference sequence). Deletions cut 7 bases from V and 1 base from J, with 10 bases between. This CDR3 has 13 amino acids. The CDR3 coding sequence is TGTGCCAGCACCCCGGGAACGAACACTGAAGCTTTCTTT. Translation: CASTPGTNTEAFF.

This chain connects TRBV7-8 to TRBJ1-2; tentative D call: TRBD1 (5 bases). The V end was cut by 5 bases, the J end by 5 bases, with 18 bases between. The CDR3 length is 15 residues. Germline CDR1 SGHVS, CDR2 FQNEAQ. CDR3 DNA: TGTGCCAGCAGCGTGGGCTTTTCCTGGGGGTATGGCTACACCTTC. Translating it yields CASSVGFSWGYGYTF. The full variable domain, in which reference TRBV7-8 and TRBJ1-2 provide the parts outside the CDR3, is GAGVSQSPRYKVAKRGQDVALRCDPISGHVSLFWYQQALGQGPEFLTYFQNEAQLDKSGLPSDRFFAERPEGSVSTLKIQRTQQEDSAVYLCASSVGFSWGYGYTFGSGTRLTVV.

This clone was found once. J is TRBJ2-2 and V is TRBV7-6; tentatively, D is TRBD1 or TRBD2 (5 bases each). CDR3 size: 14 residues. CDR1 SGHVS and CDR2 FNYEAQ come from the germline V gene. Trimming removed 4 bases from V and 7 bases from J, with 13 bases in between. This CDR3 is CASSSRDGDGELFF. CDR3 DNA sequence: TGTGCCAGCAGCTCCCGGGACGGCGACGGGGAGCTGTTTTTT.

This rearrangement joins TRBV7-9 to TRBJ1-1; TRBD1 agrees at 9 bases. Trimming at V came to 1 base and at J to 6 bases, leaving 6 bases not matched to a gene. CDR3 length: 15 residues. The germline V gene has CDR1 SEHNR and CDR2 FQNEAQ (reference sequence). CDR3 loop: CASSLGGQGIAEAFF. For the CDR3, the DNA is TGTGCCAGCAGCTTAGGGGGACAGGGAATCGCTGAAGCTTTCTTT.

This clone was seen a single time. This chain joins TRBV7-9 and TRBJ1-1; D not certain. Trimming cost V 8 bases and J 4 bases, with 11 bases left between them. Looked up from germline, CDR1 is SEHNR and CDR2 is FQNEAQ (reference sequence). This CDR3 has 12 amino acids. The CDR3 DNA is TGTGCCAGCGGTTACGATAGCACTGAAGCTTTCTTT. Residues: CASGYDSTEAFF. The full variable domain, rest sourced from reference TRBV7-9 and TRBJ1-1, is DTGVSQNPRHKITKRGQNVTFRCDPISEHNRLYWYRQTLGQGPEFLTYFQNEAQLEKSRLLSDRFSAERPKGSFSTLEIQRTEQGDSAMYLCASGYDSTEAFFGQGTRLTVV.

The CDR3 DNA is TGTGCCAGCAGCCCTAGCGGGAGTCGATACAATGAGCAGTTCTTC. Amino acids: CASSPSGSRYNEQFF. V usage is TRBV9 and J usage is TRBJ2-1; 10 bases map to TRBD2. This CDR3 is built from 15 residues. V shed 4 bases, J shed 4 bases, and the junction held 5 bases outside the gene matches. Per germline, CDR1 SGDLS and CDR2 YYNGEE.

The chain carries TRBV5-5 and TRBJ2-3, with a tentative D call TRBD1 (6 bases). Trimming removed 1 base at V and 6 bases at J, with 15 bases between. This CDR3 has 15 amino acids. Germline-derived CDR1 and CDR2 are SGHKS and YYEKEE (reference sequence). DNA of the CDR3: TGTGCCAGCAGCTTGAAGGCCAGGGGAGAGGATACGCAGTATTTT. This gives the protein CASSLKARGEDTQYF.

The V gene is TRBV5-1, the J gene TRBJ1-1; 7 bases fit TRBD1. Germline lookup yields CDR1 SGHRS and CDR2 YFSETQ. After removal of 7 bases from V and 0 bases from J, the junction contained 9 bases not matched to a gene. This CDR3 contains 15 residues. In nucleotides, the CDR3 is TGCGCCAGCGTAGATCCAGGGGGTTTGAACACTGAAGCTTTCTTT. Protein product: CASVDPGGLNTEAFF.

This clone was counted a few times. The V call is TRBV27, the J call TRBJ2-6; maybe TRBD1 (6 bases). Trimming removed 2 bases at V and 2 bases at J, with 7 bases between. Germline CDR1 reads MNHEY; CDR2 reads SMNVEV (reference sequence). This CDR3 has 15 residues. CDR3 in amino acids: CASSLTGTGANVLTF. CDR3 coding DNA: TGTGCCAGCAGTTTAACAGGGACTGGGGCCAACGTCCTGACTTTC.

The chain recombines TRBV9 with TRBJ1-3; 7 nucleotides line up with TRBD1. CDR3 size: 17 residues. CDR1 and CDR2 from the germline V gene are SGDLS and YYNGEE. V was pared by 4 bases and J by 3 bases, with 13 bases of the junction left unmatched. The CDR3 reads CASSPTPRGADGNTIYF. The CDR3 DNA follows: TGTGCCAGCAGCCCAACCCCCAGGGGGGCGGATGGAAACACCATATATTTT.

The chain combines TRBV7-8 with TRBJ2-5, with 9 bases fitting TRBD2. CDR1 SGHVS and CDR2 FQNEAQ come from the germline V gene. The CDR3 loop spans 16 amino acids. The trim removed 6 bases at V and 2 bases at J, leaving 10 bases unmatched. The CDR3 coding sequence is TGTGCCAGCAGTCTCTTACTAGCGGGCATTCAAGAGACCCAGTACTTC. Translated, it gives CASSLLLAGIQETQYF.

To note about this clone: At the DNA level, this CDR3 is encoded by other sequences in the same sample as well. The V gene is TRBV9, the J gene TRBJ2-7; TRBD1 might be the D (6 bases). Trimming took 0 bases from V and 1 from J, leaving 11 bases between them. The CDR3 extends over 15 amino acids. Per germline, CDR1 SGDLS and CDR2 YYNGEE. The CDR3 DNA sequence: TGTGCCAGCAGCGTAGTCGGGACAACATCCTACGAGCAGTACTTC. Translating it yields CASSVVGTTSYEQYF. The variable domain in full, with the rest retrieved from reference TRBV9 and TRBJ2-7, is DSGVTQTPKHLITATGQRVTLRCSPRSGDLSVYWYQQSLDQGLQFLIQYYNGEERAKGNILERFSAQQFPDLHSELNLSSLELGDSALYFCASSVVGTTSYEQYFGPGTRLTVT.

V usage is TRBV25-1 and J usage is TRBJ1-1; D not resolved. The CDR3 has 15 amino acids. Germline CDR1 and CDR2: MGHDK and SYGVNS. V lost 2 bases and J 0 bases, leaving 10 bases between the germline ends. The CDR3 region is CASSEHRGMNTEAFF. In DNA form, the CDR3 reads TGTGCCAGCAGTGAACATCGGGGTATGAACACTGAAGCTTTCTTT.

As DNA, the CDR3 is TGTGCCAGCAGGAGAGGAGCACCGAAAGAGACCCAGTACTTC. Encoded protein: CASRRGAPKETQYF. The rearrangement links TRBV21-1 to TRBJ2-5; TRBD2 was called by the table and not checked on the DNA. TRBV21-1 is labeled a pseudogene. There are 14 residues in the CDR3.

The chain combines TRBV6-5 with TRBJ1-5, with D perhaps matching TRBD1 (5 bases). This CDR3 contains 15 residues. V lost 2 bases and J 5 bases, leaving 13 bases between the germline ends. Per the germline V gene, CDR1 is MNHEY and CDR2 is SVGAGI. The CDR3 sequence is CASSYRAGLDQPQHF. The CDR3 DNA sequence: TGTGCCAGCAGTTACAGGGCAGGGTTGGATCAGCCCCAGCATTTT.

The sample holds one count of this clone. This sequence joins TRBV4-1 and TRBJ1-1; D is unresolved. The CDR3 contains 14 residues. Deletions cut 0 bases from V and 2 bases from J, with 7 bases between. Germline lookup yields CDR1 MGHRA and CDR2 YSYEKL. CDR3 in amino acids: CASSQEGYNTEAFF. The CDR3 region has the DNA TGCGCCAGCAGCCAAGAGGGGTACAACACTGAAGCTTTCTTT.

A few counts support this clone. This specimen includes other DNA sequences encoding the same CDR3. The chain combines TRBV7-9 with TRBJ2-3; D is possibly TRBD2 (5 bases). V dropped 5 bases and J dropped 0 bases, with 6 bases sitting between them. CDR1 and CDR2 from the germline V gene are SEHNR and FQNEAQ (reference sequence). CDR3 length: 13 amino acids. CDR3 bases: TGTGCCAGCAGCCCTAGCAGCACAGATACGCAGTATTTT. Amino acid sequence: CASSPSSTDTQYF.

The chain links TRBV7-2 to TRBJ1-2; 7 bases match TRBD1. The germline V gene encodes CDR1 SGHTA and CDR2 FQGNSA. The V and J ends lost 4 bases and 6 bases, in that order; junction bases with no gene match: 14. CDR3 size: 16 residues. The CDR3 DNA follows: TGTGCCAGCAGCTCCCGACAGGGTTCGACCGCCCATGGCTACACCTTC. This codes for CASSSRQGSTAHGYTF.

The V gene is TRBV9, the J gene TRBJ2-5, with TRBD2 as a possible D gene (6 bases). V dropped 3 bases and J dropped 1 base, with 13 bases sitting between them. This CDR3 region has 15 residues. From germline, CDR1 is SGDLS and CDR2 YYNGEE. The CDR3 DNA is TGTGCCAGCAGCGCGTTTAGCGGAGTCCAAGAGACCCAGTACTTC. Translated, it gives CASSAFSGVQETQYF. The whole variable domain, remainder taken from reference TRBV9 and TRBJ2-5, is DSGVTQTPKHLITATGQRVTLRCSPRSGDLSVYWYQQSLDQGLQFLIQYYNGEERAKGNILERFSAQQFPDLHSELNLSSLELGDSALYFCASSAFSGVQETQYFGPGTRLLVL.

This chain uses TRBV29-1 with TRBJ2-7; D might be TRBD1 (7 bases). Germline loops: CDR1 SQVTM, CDR2 ANQGSEA. V dropped 3 bases and J dropped 5 bases, with 14 bases sitting between them. CDR3 length: 13 amino acids. DNA for the CDR3: TGCAGCGTTGAGTTGCCAGGGGGGAACGAGCAGTACTTC. It translates to CSVELPGGNEQYF.

This chain links TRBV7-9 with TRBJ2-5; TRBD2 matches 8 bases. CDR1 is SEHNR and CDR2 is FQNEAQ in the germline V gene (reference sequence). V lost 5 bases, J lost 1 base, and 12 bases stayed unmatched. This CDR3 comprises 17 residues. As DNA, the CDR3 is TGTGCCAGCAGCCCCGGGGGGGAGGGCTCTTTCCAAGAGACCCAGTACTTC. It encodes CASSPGGEGSFQETQYF. Full variable domain (rest looked up from reference TRBV7-9 and TRBJ2-5): DTGVSQNPRHKITKRGQNVTFRCDPISEHNRLYWYRQTLGQGPEFLTYFQNEAQLEKSRLLSDRFSAERPKGSFSTLEIQRTEQGDSAMYLCASSPGGEGSFQETQYFGPGTRLLVL.

In DNA form, the CDR3 reads TGTGCCAGCAGTTACCGGGGGACAGGGGATACGGGGGAGCAGTACTTC. It translates to CASSYRGTGDTGEQYF. This chain links TRBV6-5 with TRBJ2-7; the match to TRBD1 covers 10 bases. Germline CDR1 and CDR2: MNHEY and SVGAGI. V was clipped by 2 bases and J by 7 bases; unmatched bases: 11. CDR3 length: 16 residues.

The CDR3 DNA reads as TGTGCCAGCAGTTACTCGCCACTCTCTGGAAACACCATATATTTT. This gives the protein CASSYSPLSGNTIYF. The J gene is TRBJ1-3, the V gene TRBV6-6; no reliable D call. Germline CDR1 MNHNY, CDR2 SVGAGI (reference sequence). The germline V and J ends were trimmed by 0 bases and 0 bases, with 6 bases remaining between them. This CDR3 region has 15 residues.

J is TRBJ2-5 and V is TRBV29-1; 7 nucleotides match TRBD1. The trim removed 2 bases at V and 4 bases at J, leaving 13 bases unmatched. This CDR3 is 16 amino acids long. From germline, CDR1 is SQVTM and CDR2 ANQGSEA. The CDR3 coding sequence is TGCAGCGTTGAATCCTGGACAGGATCATCGCGAGAGACCCAGTACTTC. Protein product: CSVESWTGSSRETQYF.

V and J are TRBV27 and TRBJ2-7, with 9 bases matching TRBD1. Looked up from germline, CDR1 is MNHEY and CDR2 is SMNVEV (reference sequence). There are 15 residues in the CDR3. Unmatched junction bases numbered 13, after V lost 6 bases and J lost 7 bases. CDR3 region: CASRTTGTGYREQYF. The DNA of the CDR3 is TGTGCCAGCAGAACAACCGGGACAGGGTATCGGGAGCAGTACTTC.

Notes on this clone: The sample contains more than one DNA sequence encoding this CDR3. V usage is TRBV19 and J usage is TRBJ2-7; perhaps TRBD1 as D (5 bases). V was trimmed by 1 base and J by 1 base, leaving 8 bases between them. The CDR3 has 14 amino acids. The germline V gene encodes CDR1 LNHDA and CDR2 SQIVND (reference sequence). CDR3 nucleotides: TGTGCCAGTAGTATAGGGGGCCTTTCCTACGAGCAGTACTTC. Translation gives CASSIGGLSYEQYF.